The 21 T cell receptor beta chains presented below share a single source sample, sequenced in a study of blood T cell repertoires in COVID-19. Repertoires were generated with immunoSEQ multiplex PCR, while TCRdb's copy carries only in-frame clones and drops some. The sample has tens of thousands of clones; more than 80% are singletons. Sequences were obtained from peripheral blood. The receptors were gathered from a human donor with active COVID-19. The donor label of this sample is uncertain.

This clone was recorded only once. The chain employs TRBV18 and TRBJ2-5; TRBD1 matches at 8 bases. V lost 6 bases, J lost 4 bases, and 10 bases stayed unmatched. The germline CDR1 and CDR2 sequences are KGHSH and LQKENI. The CDR3 is 15 amino acids. The CDR3 DNA reads as TGTGCCAGCTCCTCCGTCAGGGGGCGGGGAGAGACCCAGTACTTC. This codes for CASSSVRGRGETQYF.

In nucleotides, the CDR3 is TGTGCCAGCAGCGTAGTCCGTCCCGGGACAGGGAACACTGAAGCTTTCTTT. Protein product: CASSVVRPGTGNTEAFF. The genes are TRBV9 and TRBJ1-1, with TRBD1 matching 8 bases. Trimming at V came to 0 bases and at J to 1 base, leaving 8 bases not matched to a gene. CDR3 length: 17 amino acids. The germline V gene encodes CDR1 SGDLS and CDR2 YYNGEE.

This chain connects TRBV5-6 to TRBJ1-1, with D perhaps TRBD1 (6 bases). Trimming removed 6 bases at V and 6 bases at J, with 24 bases between. CDR1 SGHDT and CDR2 YYEEEE come from the germline V gene. This CDR3 spans 16 amino acids. The CDR3 here is CASTRGGGPGDAEAFF. CDR3 sequence (DNA): TGTGCCAGCACCAGGGGAGGGGGGCCAGGGGACGCTGAAGCTTTCTTT.

This chain links TRBV15 with TRBJ1-1; D possibly corresponds to TRBD1 (6 bases). Germline V gene sequence: CDR1 LNHNV, CDR2 YYDKDF (reference sequence). The ends were cut back, 1 base at V and 3 bases at J, with 12 bases in the middle. The CDR3 consists of 15 residues. The CDR3 spells CATSRAQGSHTEAFF. The CDR3 DNA is TGTGCCACCAGCAGAGCTCAGGGGTCCCACACTGAAGCTTTCTTT.

V and J are TRBV3-1 (or the pseudogene TRBV3-2) and TRBJ1-4; weak D call: TRBD1 (6 bases). V was shortened by 3 bases and J by 6 bases, with 11 bases between the two germline ends. Germline V CDR1 and CDR2: LGHDT, YNNKEL (reference sequence). The CDR3 is made up of 14 amino acids. CDR3 nucleotides: TGTGCCAGCAGCCACAAGGGGGTACATGAAAAACTGTTTTTT. It specifies CASSHKGVHEKLFF.

V usage is TRBV6-6 and J usage is TRBJ2-5, with TRBD1 matching over 8 bases. V lost 0 bases to trimming and J lost 10 bases; unmatched junction nucleotides: 10. The CDR3 sequence is 15 residues long. Germline V gives CDR1 MNHNY, CDR2 SVGAGI (reference sequence). The CDR3 DNA sequence: TGTGCCAGCAGTTACTCCCCCGTGACAGGGGCGGACCAGTACTTC. The encoded protein is CASSYSPVTGADQYF.

This clone was seen once. J is TRBJ2-3 and V is TRBV7-2; 10 bases align to TRBD2. Germline V gives CDR1 SGHTA, CDR2 FQGNSA. With 6 bases clipped from V and 3 bases from J, the junction kept 6 bases outside the gene matches. CDR3 length: 15 residues. CDR3 amino acids: CASRSSGRGTDTQYF. The CDR3, as DNA: TGTGCCAGCAGGTCTAGCGGGAGAGGTACAGATACGCAGTATTTT.

The chain links TRBV29-1 to TRBJ2-5, with 7 bases that match TRBD2. The CDR3 spans 14 residues. The germline V gene encodes CDR1 SQVTM and CDR2 ANQGSEA. J was trimmed by 4 bases and V by 4 bases; bases with no gene match: 9. The CDR3 loop is CSVVHPGLRETQYF. The DNA of the CDR3 is TGCAGCGTTGTCCACCCGGGACTAAGAGAGACCCAGTACTTC.

V usage is TRBV7-9 and J usage is TRBJ1-3; 9 bases are a match to TRBD1. This CDR3 spans 16 amino acids. The V segment lost 5 bases and the J segment 0 bases; nucleotides outside the gene matches: 5. The germline CDR1 and CDR2 sequences are SEHNR and FQNEAQ (reference sequence). The CDR3 loop is CASSQTGGFSGNTIYF. The CDR3 DNA follows: TGTGCCAGCAGCCAGACAGGGGGATTCTCTGGAAACACCATATATTTT.

V usage is TRBV7-3 and J usage is TRBJ2-2, with TRBD2 matching 7 bases. Germline-derived CDR1 and CDR2 are SGHTA and FQGTGA. V was clipped by 2 bases and J by 1 base; unmatched bases: 7. The CDR3 spans 17 residues. The CDR3 nucleotides are TGTGCCAGCAGCTTATTCCCGGCTAGCGGGAACACCGGGGAGCTGTTTTTT. As protein: CASSLFPASGNTGELFF.

The chain has TRBV4-1 and TRBJ2-7; D gene uncertain. The CDR3 runs 12 residues. V lost 0 bases, J lost 6 bases, and 6 bases lay in between. Germline-derived CDR1 and CDR2 are MGHRA and YSYEKL. CDR3 protein: CASSQDASEQYF. CDR3 in DNA: TGCGCCAGCAGCCAAGATGCCAGCGAGCAGTACTTC.

This clone came up once. The genes are TRBV12-3 or TRBV12-4 and TRBJ2-5; the D gene is possibly TRBD2 (5 bases). The CDR3 is 13 amino acids. V shed 3 bases and J shed 6 bases, with 11 bases lying between them. CDR3 sequence (DNA): TGTGCCAGCAGTTTTTCGGGGTTGAAGACCCAGTACTTC. This sequence encodes CASSFSGLKTQYF.

The rearrangement uses TRBV19 and TRBJ2-5, with 8 bases lining up with TRBD1. This CDR3 is built from 13 residues. Germline lookup yields CDR1 LNHDA and CDR2 SQIVND (reference sequence). J gave up 5 bases and V 6 bases, and 5 bases lay outside the gene matches. The CDR3 DNA reads as TGTGCCAGTAGCGCACAGGGGGGTGAGACCCAGTACTTC. Amino acid sequence: CASSAQGGETQYF.

This sequence joins TRBV5-1 and TRBJ2-2; 13 positions match TRBD2. Per germline, CDR1 SGHRS and CDR2 YFSETQ. V lost 4 bases and J lost 5; bases outside the gene matches: 5. The CDR3 covers 16 residues. The CDR3 loop is CASSLLAGGHTGELFF. The CDR3 nucleotides are TGCGCCAGCAGCCTACTAGCGGGGGGGCATACCGGGGAGCTGTTTTTT.

The chain carries TRBV3-1 (or the pseudogene TRBV3-2) and TRBJ2-6; 9 bases map to TRBD1. This CDR3 spans 17 amino acids. Germline-derived CDR1 and CDR2 are LGHDT and YNNKEL (reference sequence). V shed 2 bases and J 2 bases; nucleotides not matched to a gene: 4. CDR3 coding DNA: TGTGCCAGCAGCCAATTCGGACAGGGGACTGGGGCCAACGTCCTGACTTTC. Its translation is CASSQFGQGTGANVLTF.

The genes are TRBV15 and TRBJ2-7, with 7 bases identical to TRBD2. Germline-derived CDR1 and CDR2 are LNHNV and YYDKDF (reference sequence). The CDR3 is 11 amino acids. Trimming removed 6 bases from V and 5 bases from J; junction bases left unmatched: 1. CDR3 nucleotides: TGTGCCACCAGGGGGGGGAACGAGCAGTACTTC. Amino acids: CATRGGNEQYF.

V is TRBV9 and J is TRBJ1-2; D is unresolved. V lost 3 bases and J lost 4, with 10 bases in between. From germline, CDR1 is SGDLS and CDR2 YYNGEE. The CDR3 is 13 residues long. The CDR3 loop reads CASSGLAGYGYTF. Here the CDR3 DNA reads TGTGCCAGCAGCGGTTTAGCGGGCTATGGCTACACCTTC. Complete variable domain (other parts from reference TRBV9 and TRBJ1-2): DSGVTQTPKHLITATGQRVTLRCSPRSGDLSVYWYQQSLDQGLQFLIQYYNGEERAKGNILERFSAQQFPDLHSELNLSSLELGDSALYFCASSGLAGYGYTFGSGTRLTVV.

This chain connects TRBV10-3 to TRBJ2-1; no firm D call. The germline CDR1 and CDR2 sequences are ENHRY and SYGVKD. The CDR3 runs 15 residues. Trimming took off 0 bases at V and 0 bases at J, with 6 bases between the two ends. The CDR3 loop is CAISESISSYNEQFF. The DNA of the CDR3 is TGTGCCATCAGTGAGTCTATTAGCTCCTACAATGAGCAGTTCTTC.

This clone has only one observation. The chain is built from TRBV19 and TRBJ2-6, with TRBD1 identical over 7 bases. The trim removed 3 bases at V and 0 bases at J, leaving 5 bases unmatched. The CDR3 contains 17 residues. Per germline, CDR1 LNHDA and CDR2 SQIVND (reference sequence). The CDR3 nucleotides are TGTGCCAGTAGTATCGACAGGGACATCTCTGGGGCCAACGTCCTGACTTTC. It yields the protein CASSIDRDISGANVLTF.

The genes are TRBV5-1 and TRBJ2-1; 8 bases map to TRBD2. This CDR3 has 17 residues. With V trimmed by 0 bases and J by 1 base, 6 bases remained unmatched. CDR1 and CDR2 (germline): SGHRS, YFSETQ. The CDR3 spells CASSLGLARSSYNEQFF. The CDR3 nucleotides read TGCGCCAGCAGCTTGGGACTAGCGCGATCGTCCTACAATGAGCAGTTCTTC.

This clone was detected a few times. The genes are TRBV21-1 and TRBJ1-2. TRBV21-1 is a pseudogene segment. This CDR3 spans 17 amino acids. DNA of the CDR3: TGTGCCAGCAGCAAACTAGCCGAGTCCGTACTTAACTATGGCTACACCTTC. Translating it yields CASSKLAESVLNYGYTF.